Sequencing of this TCR beta chain was carried out in a study of blood T cell repertoires in COVID-19. This CDR3 contains 17 residues. The V end lost 2 bases, the J end lost 2 bases, and 16 bases lay between the germline ends. Germline CDR1 is KGHSH and CDR2 is LQKENI. Libraries were prepared by immunoSEQ multiplex PCR; TCRdb keeps only in-frame clonotypes and omits some of them. The repertoire consists of more than 65,000 clones, with 80% to 90% occurring once and the leading ten covering approximately 20%. The V and J genes are TRBV18 and TRBJ2-1; D perhaps matches TRBD2 (5 bases). Sample: peripheral blood. This TCR was recovered from a woman between 50 and 59 years old with acute or convalescent COVID-19. Here the CDR3 DNA reads TGTGCCAGCTCACCATTTCCGCGCGGGTCGGCCTACAATGAGCAGTTCTTC. It is translated as CASSPFPRGSAYNEQFF.